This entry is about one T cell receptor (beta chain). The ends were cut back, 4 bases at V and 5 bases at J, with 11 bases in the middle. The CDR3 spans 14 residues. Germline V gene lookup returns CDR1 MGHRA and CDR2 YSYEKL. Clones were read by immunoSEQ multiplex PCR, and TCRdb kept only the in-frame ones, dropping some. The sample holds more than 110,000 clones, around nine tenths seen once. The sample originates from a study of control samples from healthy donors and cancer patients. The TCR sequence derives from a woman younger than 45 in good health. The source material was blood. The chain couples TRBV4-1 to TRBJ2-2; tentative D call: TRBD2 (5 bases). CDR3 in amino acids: CASSPGPGTGELFF. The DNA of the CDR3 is TGCGCCAGCAGCCCCGGACCGGGAACCGGGGAGCTGTTTTTT.